The subject of this entry is one TCR beta chain. These data come from a study of T-cell reconstitution after alpha-beta-depleted transplantation in children. The library targeted TCRbeta and was prepared with unique molecular identifiers. MiXCR, run by TCRdb on the PCR reads, gives a single entry per CDR3 protein. The sample includes hundreds of thousands of distinct CDR3 sequences, 16% of them seen just once. V shed 7 bases and J shed 0 bases, with 13 bases lying between them. Germline loops: CDR1 SGHTA, CDR2 FQGNSA. The CDR3 runs to 15 residues. The chain couples TRBV7-2 to TRBJ2-1; possibly TRBD1 for D (6 bases). The TCR comes from a human donor who donated a stem cell graft to a child with acute myeloid leukemia. Here the sequenced sample was PBMCs from the stem cell graft donor, taken from the stem cell graft. Here the CDR3 reads CASTIRDTSYNEQFF. The CDR3 nucleotides are TGTGCCAGCACCATCCGGGACACCTCCTACAATGAGCAGTTCTTC.